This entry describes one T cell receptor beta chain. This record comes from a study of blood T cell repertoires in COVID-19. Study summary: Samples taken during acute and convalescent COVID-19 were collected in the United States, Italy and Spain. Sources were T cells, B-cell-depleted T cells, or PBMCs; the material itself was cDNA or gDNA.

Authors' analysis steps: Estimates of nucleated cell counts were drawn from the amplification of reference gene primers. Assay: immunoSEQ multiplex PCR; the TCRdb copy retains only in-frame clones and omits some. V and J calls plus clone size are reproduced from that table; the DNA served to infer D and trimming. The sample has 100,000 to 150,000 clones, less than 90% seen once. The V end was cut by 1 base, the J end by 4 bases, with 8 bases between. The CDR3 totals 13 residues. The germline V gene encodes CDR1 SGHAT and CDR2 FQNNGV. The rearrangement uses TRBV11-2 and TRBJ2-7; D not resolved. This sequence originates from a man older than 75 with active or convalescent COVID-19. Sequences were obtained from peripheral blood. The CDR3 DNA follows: TGTGCCAGCAGCTTAGTTGCCAGTTACGAGCAGTACTTC. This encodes CASSLVASYEQYF.